The clone carrying this TCR beta chain was seen a handful of times. Its antigen is unknown. The record originates from a study of cytomegalovirus exposure and HLA in healthy donors. Study results and caveats: In a later analysis, TCR beta V- and J-gene trimming was associated with a missense DCLRE1C variant. Altogether, some 170 TCR beta chains were recorded as cytomegalovirus-associated.

60 Vbeta and 13 Jbeta primers were used in PCR. Generated by immunoSEQ multiplex PCR, the TCRdb table keeps only in-frame clones and is missing some. The data contain 150,000 or so clones, approximately 80% of them singletons. Germline-derived CDR1 and CDR2 are MNHNS and SASEGT. This CDR3 has 12 residues. Trimming pared 6 bases from V and 3 bases from J, leaving 9 bases between. What was sequenced was PBMCs. This chain joins TRBV6-1 and TRBJ2-7; D is possibly TRBD2 (6 bases). The receptor was isolated from a male donor in good health and CMV-seronegative. CDR3 nucleotide sequence: TGTGCCAGCAGGCGGGACGACTACGAGCAGTACTTC. As protein: CASRRDDYEQYF.